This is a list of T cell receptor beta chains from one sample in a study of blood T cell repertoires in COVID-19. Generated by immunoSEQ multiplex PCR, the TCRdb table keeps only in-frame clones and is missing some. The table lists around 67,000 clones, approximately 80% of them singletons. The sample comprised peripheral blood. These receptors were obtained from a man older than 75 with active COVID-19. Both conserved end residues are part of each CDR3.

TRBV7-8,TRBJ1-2,CASSLSGVRVYGYTF
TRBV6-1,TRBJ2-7,CASSEARIGGYEQYF
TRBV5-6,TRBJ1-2,CASSLGTGAGYTF
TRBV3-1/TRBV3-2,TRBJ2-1,CASSQVRKTRGPNNEQFF
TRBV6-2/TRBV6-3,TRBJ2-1,CASSLGQGLYNEQFF
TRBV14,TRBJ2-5,CASSQWEGRGETQYF
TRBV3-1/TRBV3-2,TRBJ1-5,CASSQDWPDSNQPQHF
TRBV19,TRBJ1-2,CASSLQGSGYTF
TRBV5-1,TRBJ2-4,CASSLGVRRQGARYIQYF
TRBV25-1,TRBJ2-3,CASSESTGTTDTQYF
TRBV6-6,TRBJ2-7,CASSTDTSYEQYF
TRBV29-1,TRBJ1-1,CSFHPWDRALNTEAFF
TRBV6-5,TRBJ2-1,CASSYSPGGDNEQFF
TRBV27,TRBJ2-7,CASRLADRGGYEQYF
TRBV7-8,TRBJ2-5,CASSLGAVGTKETQYF
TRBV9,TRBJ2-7,CASSVGTGGLHEQYF
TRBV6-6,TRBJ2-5,CASADSLLETQYF
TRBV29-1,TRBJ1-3,CSVERNLDRTTNPTSSGNTIYF
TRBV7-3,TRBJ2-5,CASSRTSGIYETQYF
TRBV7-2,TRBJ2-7,CASSLKGSGGAHSYEQYF
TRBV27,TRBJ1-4,CASSLSGGGEKLFF
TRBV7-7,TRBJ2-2,CASSLARDTGELFF
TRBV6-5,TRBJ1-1,CASSPTGTGETEAFF
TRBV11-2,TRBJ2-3,CASSLAGFSTDTQYF